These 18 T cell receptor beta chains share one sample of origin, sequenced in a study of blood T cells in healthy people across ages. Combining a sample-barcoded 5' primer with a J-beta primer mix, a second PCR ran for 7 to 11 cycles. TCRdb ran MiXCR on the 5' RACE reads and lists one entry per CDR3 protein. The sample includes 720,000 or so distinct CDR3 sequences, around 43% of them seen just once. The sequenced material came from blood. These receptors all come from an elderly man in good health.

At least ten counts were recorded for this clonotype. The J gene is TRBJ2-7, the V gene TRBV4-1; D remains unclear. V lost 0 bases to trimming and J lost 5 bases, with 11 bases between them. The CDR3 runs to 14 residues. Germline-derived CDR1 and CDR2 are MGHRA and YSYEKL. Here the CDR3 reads CASSQDPGRNEQYF. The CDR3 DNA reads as TGCGCCAGCAGCCAAGATCCAGGTCGAAACGAGCAGTACTTC.

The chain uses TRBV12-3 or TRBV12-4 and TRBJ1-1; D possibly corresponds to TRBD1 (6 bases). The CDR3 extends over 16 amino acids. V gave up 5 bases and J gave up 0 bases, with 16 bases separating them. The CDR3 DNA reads TGTGCCAGCAGTGATGGGGGGGGGCTACTGAACACTGAAGCTTTCTTT. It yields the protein CASSDGGGLLNTEAFF.

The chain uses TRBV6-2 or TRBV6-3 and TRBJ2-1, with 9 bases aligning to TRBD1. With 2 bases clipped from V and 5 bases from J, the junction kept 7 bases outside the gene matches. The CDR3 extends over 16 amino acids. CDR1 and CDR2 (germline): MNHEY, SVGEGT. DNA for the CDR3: TGTGCCAGCAGTTACCATGCTGGACAGGGGAACAATGAGCAGTTCTTC. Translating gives CASSYHAGQGNNEQFF.

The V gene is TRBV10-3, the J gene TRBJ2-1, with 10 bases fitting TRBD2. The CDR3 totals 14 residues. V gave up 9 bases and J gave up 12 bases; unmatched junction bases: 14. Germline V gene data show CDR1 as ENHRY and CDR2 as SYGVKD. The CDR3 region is CAILAGGITDTQFF. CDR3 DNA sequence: TGTGCCATATTAGCGGGGGGCATCACAGATACGCAGTTCTTC.

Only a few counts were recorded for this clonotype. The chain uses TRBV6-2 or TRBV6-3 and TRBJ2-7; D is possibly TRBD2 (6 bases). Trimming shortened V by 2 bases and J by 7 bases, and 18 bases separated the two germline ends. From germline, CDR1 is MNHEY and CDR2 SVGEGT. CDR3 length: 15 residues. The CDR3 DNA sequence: TGTGCCAGCAGTTACACGCGCGGGAAAGCGAGGGAGCAGTACTTC. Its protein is CASSYTRGKAREQYF.

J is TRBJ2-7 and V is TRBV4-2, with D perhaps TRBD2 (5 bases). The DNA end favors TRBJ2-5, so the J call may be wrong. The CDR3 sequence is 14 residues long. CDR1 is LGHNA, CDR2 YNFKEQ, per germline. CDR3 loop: CASSQDLGEETQYF. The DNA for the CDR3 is TGTGCCAGCAGCCAAGATCTCGGGGAAGAGACCCAGTACTTC.

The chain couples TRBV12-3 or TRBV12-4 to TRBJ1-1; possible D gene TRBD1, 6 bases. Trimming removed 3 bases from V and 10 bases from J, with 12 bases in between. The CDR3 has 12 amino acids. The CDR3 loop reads CASSFSGEVAFF. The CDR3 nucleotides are TGTGCCAGCAGTTTTTCAGGGGAGGTAGCTTTCTTT.

The DNA for the CDR3 is TGCAGTGCTAGGGGACTAGCGGGGGGCGCCAACACCGGGGAGCTGTTTTTT. This sequence encodes CSARGLAGGANTGELFF. The rearrangement joins TRBV20-1 to TRBJ2-2; the match to TRBD2 covers 15 bases. This CDR3 is built from 17 residues. Germline V gene sequence: CDR1 DFQATT, CDR2 SNEGSKA (reference sequence). J was trimmed by 2 bases and V by 3 bases; bases with no gene match: 4.

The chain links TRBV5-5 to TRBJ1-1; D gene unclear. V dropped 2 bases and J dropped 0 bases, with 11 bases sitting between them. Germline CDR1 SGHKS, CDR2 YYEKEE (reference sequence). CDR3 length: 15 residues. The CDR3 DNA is TGTGCCAGCAGCTTCGTGGGTGCTATGAACACTGAAGCTTTCTTT. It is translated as CASSFVGAMNTEAFF.

The CDR3 region has the DNA TGTGCCAGCAGTCCCCGACTCGGGGGCGGAGGGTACTTC. Protein: CASSPRLGGGGYF. The chain is built from TRBV6-2 or TRBV6-3 and TRBJ2-4, with D perhaps TRBD1 or TRBD2 (6 bases each). V shed 5 bases and J shed 15 bases, with 20 bases lying between them. Per germline, CDR1 MNHEY and CDR2 SVGEGT. This CDR3 comprises 13 residues.

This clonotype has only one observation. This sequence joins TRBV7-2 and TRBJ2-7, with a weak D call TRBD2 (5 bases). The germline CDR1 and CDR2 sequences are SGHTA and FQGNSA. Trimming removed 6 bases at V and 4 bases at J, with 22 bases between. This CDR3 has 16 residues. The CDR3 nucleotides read TGTGCCAGCAGTAAGGTGTCTGGACCAGCGGTTTACGAGCAGTACTTC. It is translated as CASSKVSGPAVYEQYF.

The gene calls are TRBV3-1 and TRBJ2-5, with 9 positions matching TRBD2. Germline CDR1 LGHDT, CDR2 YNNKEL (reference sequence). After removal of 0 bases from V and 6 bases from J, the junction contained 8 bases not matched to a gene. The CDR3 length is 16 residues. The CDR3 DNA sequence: TGTGCCAGCAGCCAAGACCCCAGCGGGGGGAGGCAGACCCAGTACTTC. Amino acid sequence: CASSQDPSGGRQTQYF.

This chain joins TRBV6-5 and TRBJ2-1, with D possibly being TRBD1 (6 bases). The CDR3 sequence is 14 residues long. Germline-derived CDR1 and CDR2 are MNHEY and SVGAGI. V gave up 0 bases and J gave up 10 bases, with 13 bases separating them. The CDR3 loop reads CASSYSGQTGEQFF. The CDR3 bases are TGTGCCAGCAGTTACTCTGGGCAAACAGGGGAGCAGTTCTTC.

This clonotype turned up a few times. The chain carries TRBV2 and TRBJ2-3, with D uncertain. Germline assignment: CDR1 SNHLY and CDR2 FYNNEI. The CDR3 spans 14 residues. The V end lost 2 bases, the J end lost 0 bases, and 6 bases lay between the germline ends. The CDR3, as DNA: TGTGCCAGCAGTGAAAGTTGGAGCACAGATACGCAGTATTTT. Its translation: CASSESWSTDTQYF. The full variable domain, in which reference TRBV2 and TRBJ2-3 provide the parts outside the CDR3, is EPEVTQTPSHQVTQMGQEVILRCVPISNHLYFYWYRQILGQKVEFLVSFYNNEISEKSEIFDDQFSVERPDGSNFTLKIRSTKLEDSAMYFCASSESWSTDTQYFGPGTRLTVL.

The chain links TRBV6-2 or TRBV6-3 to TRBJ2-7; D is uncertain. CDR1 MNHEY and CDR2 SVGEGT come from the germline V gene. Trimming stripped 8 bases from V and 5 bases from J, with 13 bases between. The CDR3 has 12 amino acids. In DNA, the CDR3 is TGTGCCAGCGGGCTGAGACCTCACGAGCAGTACTTC. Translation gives CASGLRPHEQYF.

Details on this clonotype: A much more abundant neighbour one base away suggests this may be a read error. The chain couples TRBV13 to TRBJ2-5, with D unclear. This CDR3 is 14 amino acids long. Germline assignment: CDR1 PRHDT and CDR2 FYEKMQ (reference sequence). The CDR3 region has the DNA TGTGTCAGCAGCTTTAGGCAGAATGAAGAGACCCAGTACTTC. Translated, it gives CVSSFRQNEETQYF.

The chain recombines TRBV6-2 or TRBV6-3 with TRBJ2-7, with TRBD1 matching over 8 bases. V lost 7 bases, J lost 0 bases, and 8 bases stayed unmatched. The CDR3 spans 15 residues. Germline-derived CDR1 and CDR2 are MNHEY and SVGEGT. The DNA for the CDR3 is TGTGCCAGCATGACCATAGGGACAGGCTCCTACGAGCAGTACTTC. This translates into CASMTIGTGSYEQYF.

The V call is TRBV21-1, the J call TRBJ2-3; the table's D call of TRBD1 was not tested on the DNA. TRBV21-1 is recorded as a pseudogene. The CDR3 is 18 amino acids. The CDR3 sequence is CASSKRVGGIPGADTQYF. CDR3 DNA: TGTGCCAGCAGCAAAAGGGTTGGAGGGATCCCGGGCGCAGATACGCAGTATTTT.